This section outlines one TCR beta chain sequence together with its context. The antigen is undetermined. These data come from a study of cytomegalovirus exposure and HLA in healthy donors. Whole-study findings and limits: The listing of roughly 160 TCR beta chains classed them as cytomegalovirus-associated.

The length of the CDR3 is 15 residues. V lost 5 bases, J lost 3 bases, and 10 bases stayed unmatched. Germline CDR1 is MDHEN and CDR2 is SYDVKM. TCRdb's copy holds only in-frame clones and misses some; the assay was immunoSEQ multiplex PCR. The table has roughly 220,000 clones, approximately 80% seen once. The clonotype comes from a woman aged 25 to 39 in good health and CMV-seropositive. Sequenced: PBMCs. The chain uses TRBV28 and TRBJ2-7, with TRBD2 matching 7 bases. CDR3 DNA sequence: TGTGCCAGCAGTGAGCCGGGGAGGGTTGGCTACGAGCAGTACTTC. It translates to CASSEPGRVGYEQYF.